These T cell receptor beta chains were read from a single sample in a study of blood T cell repertoires in COVID-19. Sequencing used immunoSEQ multiplex PCR; TCRdb keeps in-frame clones, though not all of them. The repertoire includes 70,000 to 95,000 clones, 88% of them detected once, and nearly 5% sits in the top ten. Specimen: peripheral blood. The receptors come from a woman aged 80 or over with acute or convalescent COVID-19. The CDR3 runs from the conserved cysteine through the conserved F or W. A D gene is named only where the DNA matches it firmly. Clone size is not always given. Where it is, it says once, few, many or a class for expanded clones.

d_call	j_call	clone_size	cdr3_length	v_call	cdr3_aa	cdr3_nt
.	TRBJ2-1	.	11	TRBV18	CASSEDSEQFF	TGTGCCAGCTCAGAAGACAGTGAGCAGTTCTTC
TRBD1	TRBJ2-5	.	19	TRBV3-1/TRBV3-2	CASRPGQGALRPIAETQYF	TGTGCCAGCAGACCGGGACAGGGGGCGCTTCGGCCAATTGCGGAGACCCAGTACTTC
TRBD1	TRBJ1-1	once	15	TRBV5-1	CASSKGQGGISEAFF	TGCGCCAGCAGCAAGGGACAGGGAGGGATTTCTGAAGCTTTCTTT
TRBD1	TRBJ2-3	.	18	TRBV5-6	CASRSIGTGRFFTDTQYF	TGTGCCAGCAGGTCAATCGGGACAGGGAGGTTTTTCACAGATACGCAGTATTTT
TRBD2	TRBJ2-3	.	19	TRBV4-2	CASSFEGAGGGSSTDTQYF	TGTGCCAGCAGCTTCGAAGGAGCGGGAGGGGGCTCTAGCACAGATACGCAGTATTTT
TRBD2	TRBJ2-4	.	16	TRBV9	CASSVGTSGPKNIQYF	TGTGCCAGCAGCGTGGGGACTAGCGGGCCCAAAAACATTCAGTACTTC
.	TRBJ1-2	.	14	TRBV27	CASSLSGGPRVYTF	TGTGCCAGCAGTTTATCAGGAGGGCCGAGGGTCTACACCTTC
.	TRBJ1-6	.	13	TRBV30	CATRGEYNSPLHF	TGTGCCACCCGGGGAGAGTATAATTCACCCCTCCACTTT
TRBD2	TRBJ2-1	.	16	TRBV7-2	CASSSLTSGGANEQFF	TGTGCCAGCAGCTCACTGACTAGCGGGGGGGCCAATGAGCAGTTCTTC
.	TRBJ1-5	.	14	TRBV7-9	CASSLGQGPGPQHF	TGTGCCAGCAGCTTAGGGCAGGGTCCAGGGCCCCAGCATTTT
TRBD2	TRBJ2-7	few	13	TRBV2	CASSTSGRYEQYF	TGTGCCAGCTCGACTAGCGGACGCTACGAGCAGTACTTC
.	TRBJ2-1	.	14	TRBV19	CASSKDGGSVEQFF	TGTGCCAGTAGTAAGGACGGAGGGTCGGTTGAGCAGTTCTTC
.	TRBJ2-1	once	15	TRBV27	CASSLSSRFDNEQFF	TGTGCCAGCAGTTTATCGTCCAGGTTCGACAATGAGCAGTTCTTC
.	TRBJ1-3	.	14	TRBV19	CASRQVAAENTIYF	TGTGCCAGTAGGCAAGTTGCGGCGGAAAACACCATATATTTT
.	TRBJ2-4	once	9	TRBV20-1	CRAGNIQYF	TGCAGGGCGGGAAACATTCAGTACTTC
.	TRBJ2-1	.	14	TRBV7-3	CASGQGRGYNEQFF	TGTGCCAGCGGGCAGGGAAGGGGCTACAATGAGCAGTTCTTC
.	TRBJ2-5	.	14	TRBV6-5	CASSYYRGQETQYF	TGTGCCAGCAGTTACTACCGGGGACAAGAGACCCAGTACTTC
TRBD1	TRBJ1-1	.	14	TRBV6-6	CASSRQGRKTEAFF	TGTGCCAGCAGTCGACAGGGCAGGAAGACTGAAGCTTTCTTT
TRBD1	TRBJ1-1	.	14	TRBV5-6	CASSPRQGNTEAFF	TGTGCCAGCAGCCCCCGACAGGGGAACACTGAAGCTTTCTTT
TRBD2	TRBJ2-7	.	15	TRBV19	CASSHAGLADYEQYF	TGTGCCAGTAGTCACGCGGGACTAGCGGACTACGAGCAGTACTTC
.	TRBJ1-1	.	13	TRBV9	CASSVGGAVEAFF	TGTGCCAGCAGCGTAGGCGGGGCAGTTGAAGCTTTCTTT
TRBD1	TRBJ1-2	.	13	TRBV7-2	CASSQKGTALYTF	TGTGCCAGCAGCCAAAAGGGGACAGCGCTTTACACCTTC
TRBD2	TRBJ2-7	.	13	TRBV5-1	CASSPTSMGEQYF	TGCGCCAGCAGCCCGACTAGCATGGGGGAGCAGTACTTC
TRBD2	TRBJ2-1	.	17	TRBV7-3	CASSPPTFSGGHNEQFF	TGTGCCAGCAGCCCCCCAACCTTTAGCGGGGGTCACAATGAGCAGTTCTTC
TRBD1	TRBJ1-2	.	13	TRBV12-3/TRBV12-4	CASTRTGGSGYTF	TGTGCCAGCACCCGGACAGGGGGCTCAGGCTACACCTTC
TRBD1	TRBJ2-7	.	14	TRBV7-9	CASSRGDRDYEQYF	TGTGCCAGCAGCCGAGGGGACAGGGACTACGAGCAGTACTTC
.	TRBJ2-7	.	14	TRBV6-1	CASSDVKQGYEQYF	TGTGCCAGCAGTGACGTGAAACAGGGTTACGAGCAGTACTTC
.	TRBJ2-2	.	14	TRBV6-5	CASRKSGAGGELFF	TGTGCCAGCAGGAAGTCAGGGGCGGGCGGGGAGCTGTTTTTT
.	TRBJ2-5	.	16	TRBV2	CASSEWWGRKQETQYF	TGTGCCAGCAGTGAATGGTGGGGGCGAAAGCAAGAGACCCAGTACTTC
.	TRBJ2-1	.	16	TRBV21-1	CASIPRGGVSYNEQFF	TGTGCCAGCATTCCTAGGGGGGGGGTATCTTACAATGAGCAGTTCTTC
.	TRBJ2-6	.	16	TRBV6-2/TRBV6-3	CASSQAVSSGANVLTF	TGTGCCAGCAGTCAAGCGGTTAGCTCTGGGGCCAACGTCCTGACTTTC
TRBD2	TRBJ2-1	.	16	TRBV5-5	CASSRDGTSSYNEQFF	TGTGCCAGCAGCAGGGACGGGACTAGCTCCTACAATGAGCAGTTCTTC
.	TRBJ2-1	.	14	TRBV11-2	CASSLRSPQDEQFF	TGTGCCAGCAGCCTGAGGTCGCCTCAAGATGAGCAGTTCTTC
.	TRBJ1-1	once	12	TRBV15	CATSRDLAEAFF	TGTGCCACCAGCAGAGATCTCGCTGAAGCTTTCTTT
TRBD2	TRBJ2-5	.	16	TRBV3-1/TRBV3-2	CASSLPGLAGEETQYF	TGTGCCAGCAGCCTACCGGGACTAGCGGGAGAAGAGACCCAGTACTTC
.	TRBJ2-5	.	14	TRBV2	CASQTRSFQETQYF	TGTGCCAGCCAGACTAGATCTTTTCAAGAGACCCAGTACTTC
TRBD1	TRBJ1-2	.	14	TRBV30	CAWSVGQGFYGYTF	TGTGCCTGGAGTGTGGGACAGGGTTTCTATGGCTACACCTTC
TRBD1	TRBJ2-2	.	15	TRBV4-1	CASSPDRGRTGELFF	TGCGCCAGCAGCCCCGACAGGGGACGCACCGGGGAGCTGTTTTTT
TRBD1	TRBJ2-1	.	15	TRBV9	CASSIYGTGYNEQFF	TGTGCCAGCAGCATCTACGGGACAGGCTACAATGAGCAGTTCTTC
.	TRBJ2-7	.	13	TRBV7-2	CASSPSPGYEQYF	TGTGCCAGCAGCCCGTCGCCCGGCTACGAGCAGTACTTC
TRBD1	TRBJ2-2	.	13	TRBV29-1	CSSLTQGAGELFF	TGCAGCTCCCTGACACAGGGGGCCGGGGAGCTGTTTTTT
.	TRBJ2-2	.	15	TRBV3-1/TRBV3-2	CASSQRETNTGELFF	TGTGCCAGCAGCCAACGGGAGACGAACACCGGGGAGCTGTTTTTT
TRBD2	TRBJ2-5	few	13	TRBV3-1/TRBV3-2	CASSQDRGLAEYF	TGTGCCAGCAGCCAAGATCGTGGACTAGCGGAGTACTTC
TRBD1	TRBJ2-5	.	17	TRBV9	CASSVAPGTGGLETQYF	TGTGCCAGCAGCGTAGCTCCCGGGACAGGGGGCTTAGAGACCCAGTACTTC
.	TRBJ2-1	.	12	TRBV12-3/TRBV12-4	CASKTSRGEQFF	TGTGCCAGCAAAACTAGCCGAGGTGAGCAGTTCTTC
TRBD1	TRBJ2-4	.	16	TRBV5-1	CASSASRTGGRNIQYF	TGCGCCAGCAGCGCCTCCCGGACAGGGGGCAGGAACATTCAGTACTTC
TRBD2	TRBJ2-1	.	15	TRBV18	CASSPDMGLANEQFF	TGTGCCAGCTCACCAGACATGGGACTAGCCAATGAGCAGTTCTTC